These 23 T cell receptor beta chains share one sample of origin, sequenced in a study of cytomegalovirus exposure and HLA in healthy donors. A multiplex PCR was run with 60 Vbeta primers and 13 Jbeta primers. Sequencing used immunoSEQ multiplex PCR; TCRdb keeps in-frame clones, though not all of them. The repertoire holds around 190,000 clones, with roughly four fifths as singletons. Sequenced sample: PBMCs. Receptor source: a woman aged 25 to 45 in good health and CMV-seropositive.

The count of this clone is one. The chain employs TRBV28 and TRBJ1-5; unclear D gene. V lost 3 bases, J lost 6 bases, and 9 bases lay in between. Germline CDR1 MDHEN, CDR2 SYDVKM. The CDR3 has 13 amino acids. This chain's CDR3 is CASSFRGSQPQHF. As DNA, the CDR3 is TGTGCCAGCAGTTTTCGGGGAAGTCAGCCCCAGCATTTT.

The chain employs TRBV7-6 and TRBJ2-7; the D is unclear. The germline CDR1 and CDR2 sequences are SGHVS and FNYEAQ. Trimming stripped 1 base from V and 5 bases from J, with 12 bases between. The CDR3 runs 14 residues. The CDR3 region is CASSLGEVPDEQYF. The CDR3 coding sequence is TGTGCCAGCAGCTTAGGCGAGGTTCCCGACGAGCAGTACTTC.

The chain employs TRBV6-1 and TRBJ2-7; TRBD2 matches at 10 bases. This CDR3 is 13 amino acids long. The junction had 7 bases not matched to a gene; V was cut back by 7 bases and J by 7 bases. Germline values: CDR1 MNHNS, CDR2 SASEGT. As DNA, the CDR3 is TGTGCCAGCATAACTAGCGGGACAGGAGAGCAGTACTTC. Protein sequence: CASITSGTGEQYF.

The genes are TRBV28 and TRBJ2-7; D gene uncertain. CDR3 size: 14 residues. V shed 5 bases and J shed 3 bases, with 14 bases lying between them. Germline values: CDR1 MDHEN, CDR2 SYDVKM. The CDR3 DNA is TGTGCCAGCAGTGTAGGAGTCCACAACTACGAGCAGTACTTC. It codes for CASSVGVHNYEQYF.

This rearrangement joins TRBV5-1 to TRBJ2-5; 9 nucleotides agree with TRBD2. The DNA end favors TRBJ2-7, so the J call may be wrong. This CDR3 comprises 15 residues. The germline V gene has CDR1 SGHRS and CDR2 YFSETQ. In DNA form, the CDR3 reads TGCGCCAGCAGCTTGGAGGCTAGCGGGAATCTCGAGCAGTACTTC. It codes for CASSLEASGNLEQYF.

The chain joins TRBV27 to TRBJ2-3, with D possibly being TRBD2 (6 bases). The length of the CDR3 is 16 residues. V lost 2 bases and J lost 8, with 20 bases in between. Germline CDR1 MNHEY, CDR2 SMNVEV (reference sequence). For the CDR3, the DNA is TGTGCCAGCAGTTTAAGTCCCGGGACTGGGACCGGTACGCAGTATTTT. Translation gives CASSLSPGTGTGTQYF.

The chain is built from TRBV13 and TRBJ2-1; perhaps TRBD1 as D (6 bases). The CDR3 totals 16 residues. Per germline, CDR1 PRHDT and CDR2 FYEKMQ (reference sequence). Trimming left V 5 bases short and J 4 bases short, with 18 bases between. In DNA form, the CDR3 reads TGTGCCAGCAGCACAGAAAGCTCGACAGGATACAATGAGCAGTTCTTC. This translates into CASSTESSTGYNEQFF.

V gene TRBV4-1 combines with J gene TRBJ1-3; no reliable D call. Trimming cost V 7 bases and J 4 bases, with 11 bases left between them. Germline V gene data show CDR1 as MGHRA and CDR2 as YSYEKL. The CDR3 sequence is 13 residues long. This CDR3 reads CASNPTGGNTIYF. The CDR3 bases are TGCGCCAGCAATCCGACCGGGGGAAACACCATATATTTT.

The chain links TRBV6-6 to TRBJ1-2; 10 bases are a match to TRBD1. CDR3 size: 14 residues. Unmatched junction bases numbered 6, after V lost 6 bases and J lost 5 bases. Germline CDR1 and CDR2: MNHNY and SVGAGI (reference sequence). The CDR3 region is CASSPTGGWYGYTF. CDR3 sequence (DNA): TGTGCCAGCAGCCCGACAGGGGGCTGGTATGGCTACACCTTC.

The V and J genes are TRBV5-4 and TRBJ1-2, with D possibly matching TRBD1 (6 bases). V was shortened by 0 bases and J by 4 bases, with 13 bases between the two germline ends. Germline lookup yields CDR1 SGHNT and CDR2 YYREEE (reference sequence). The length of the CDR3 is 15 residues. In nucleotides, the CDR3 is TGTGCCAGCAGCTTGGGAGGACAGAACCGCTATGGCTACACCTTC. Protein: CASSLGGQNRYGYTF.

This clone was observed a single time. V usage is TRBV19 and J usage is TRBJ2-7; no firm D call. Germline loops: CDR1 LNHDA, CDR2 SQIVND (reference sequence). The CDR3 spans 17 residues. V was pared by 0 bases and J by 2 bases, with 17 bases between. Written as DNA, the CDR3 is TGTGCCAGTAGTATAGATCTGGCGGCAGCCCAAACCTACGAGCAGTACTTC. This sequence encodes CASSIDLAAAQTYEQYF.

The chain recombines TRBV27 with TRBJ2-7; tentative D call: TRBD1 (5 bases). CDR1 is MNHEY and CDR2 is SMNVEV in the germline V gene (reference sequence). Trimming removed 2 bases from V and 0 bases from J, with 20 bases in between. The CDR3 length is 18 residues. The CDR3 DNA sequence: TGTGCCAGCAGTTTAGGGGCAGGGATATCTGCCCCCTCCTACGAGCAGTACTTC. Amino acids: CASSLGAGISAPSYEQYF.

The chain is built from TRBV7-2 and TRBJ2-7; D not certain. Germline V lookup: CDR1 SGHTA, CDR2 FQGNSA. This CDR3 comprises 13 residues. V was shortened by 4 bases and J by 0 bases, with 7 bases between the two germline ends. The CDR3 DNA sequence: TGTGCCAGCAGCTCCGCCAGCTCCTACGAGCAGTACTTC. Its protein product is CASSSASSYEQYF. Variable domain in full (rest from reference TRBV7-2 and TRBJ2-7): GAGVSQSPSNKVTEKGKDVELRCDPISGHTALYWYRQSLGQGLEFLIYFQGNSAPDKSGLPSDRFSAERTGGSVSTLTIQRTQQEDSAVYLCASSSASSYEQYFGPGTRLTVT.

The chain carries TRBV4-2 and TRBJ2-7; TRBD1 agrees at 8 bases. Germline-derived CDR1 and CDR2 are LGHNA and YNFKEQ. This CDR3 contains 18 residues. The V gene end was trimmed by 3 bases and the J gene end by 4 bases; junction bases not matched to a gene: 17. The CDR3 protein is CASSHVDRGAATKYEQYF. As DNA, the CDR3 is TGTGCCAGCAGCCACGTAGACAGGGGCGCCGCCACGAAATACGAGCAGTACTTC.

The chain combines TRBV7-9 with TRBJ2-1; perhaps TRBD2 as D (6 bases). This CDR3 has 14 amino acids. Trimming pared 2 bases from V and 5 bases from J, leaving 10 bases between. CDR1 is SEHNR, CDR2 FQNEAQ, per germline (reference sequence). The CDR3 is CASSLNGGDNEQFF. For the CDR3, the DNA is TGTGCCAGCAGCTTAAACGGGGGTGACAATGAGCAGTTCTTC.

The chain carries TRBV11-2 and TRBJ2-5; 7 bases are shared with TRBD1. The CDR3 is 15 residues long. The V gene's germline CDR1 is SGHAT and CDR2 FQNNGV. The V gene end was trimmed by 0 bases and the J gene end by 1 base; junction bases not matched to a gene: 2. CDR3 nucleotides: TGTGCCAGCAGCTTAGACGGGGACAGCCAAGAGACCCAGTACTTC. It yields the protein CASSLDGDSQETQYF.

The gene calls are TRBV28 and TRBJ2-5; D not resolved. Germline-derived CDR1 and CDR2 are MDHEN and SYDVKM. The CDR3 contains 14 residues. Trimming cost V 10 bases and J 5 bases, with 20 bases left between them. The CDR3 here is CATHQSSARETQYF. The DNA of the CDR3 is TGTGCCACCCACCAATCGAGCGCCCGGGAGACCCAGTACTTC.

The gene calls are TRBV6-6 and TRBJ2-5; maybe TRBD2 (5 bases). Germline-derived CDR1 and CDR2 are MNHNY and SVGAGI (reference sequence). This CDR3 region has 15 residues. The V end lost 0 bases, the J end lost 6 bases, and 14 bases lay between the germline ends. The CDR3: CASSYSSMGAKTQYF. In DNA, the CDR3 is TGTGCCAGCAGTTACTCCTCTATGGGAGCAAAGACCCAGTACTTC.

This sequence joins TRBV27 and TRBJ2-3; 15 positions match TRBD2. V lost 6 bases to trimming and J lost 3 bases; unmatched junction nucleotides: 10. The CDR3 is made up of 18 amino acids. Germline-derived CDR1 and CDR2 are MNHEY and SMNVEV (reference sequence). In nucleotides, the CDR3 is TGTGCCAGCAGCCGTGGACTAGCGGGAGGGCCAAGAACAGATACGCAGTATTTT. Its translation: CASSRGLAGGPRTDTQYF.

The table lists this clone with a few counts. The rearrangement links TRBV5-1 to TRBJ1-1; a weak D match, TRBD1 (5 bases). This CDR3 has 14 amino acids. The germline V gene encodes CDR1 SGHRS and CDR2 YFSETQ. The V gene lost 3 bases and the J gene lost 6 bases, with 15 bases spanning the gap. CDR3 residues: CASSSKPGGAEAFF. The CDR3 DNA reads as TGCGCCAGCAGCTCCAAACCTGGGGGGGCTGAAGCTTTCTTT.

In this sample, this clone turned up a few times. The CDR3 spells CAISVGGQNTEAFF. The CDR3 nucleotides are TGTGCCATCAGTGTGGGGGGGCAGAACACTGAAGCTTTCTTT. The V gene is TRBV10-3, the J gene TRBJ1-1, with D possibly TRBD1 on 6 matching bases. Germline V lookup: CDR1 ENHRY, CDR2 SYGVKD. Trimming took off 4 bases at V and 1 base at J, with 10 bases between the two ends. There are 14 residues in the CDR3.

V usage is TRBV27 and J usage is TRBJ2-1; D is unclear. CDR1 is MNHEY and CDR2 is SMNVEV in the germline V gene (reference sequence). Trimming left V 2 bases short and J 4 bases short, with 12 bases between. CDR3 length: 15 residues. The CDR3 spells CASSLVPLGYNEQFF. The CDR3 DNA sequence: TGTGCCAGCAGTTTAGTTCCCCTAGGTTACAATGAGCAGTTCTTC.

The V and J genes are TRBV18 and TRBJ1-1; a weak D match, TRBD1 (5 bases). The CDR3 consists of 15 residues. Germline CDR1 is KGHSH and CDR2 is LQKENI. V gave up 8 bases and J gave up 3 bases, with 19 bases separating them. The CDR3 spells CASTAKGGAHTEAFF. The CDR3 bases are TGTGCCAGCACAGCAAAGGGTGGGGCCCACACTGAAGCTTTCTTT.